This TCR beta chain was found in a study of cytomegalovirus exposure and HLA in healthy donors. The study's findings and limits: Under in vitro conditions, a few CMV-associated chains were confirmed as specific for CMV antigens. Reported results showed that the classifier diagnosed cytomegalovirus status with high specificity and sensitivity. Most TCR sequences were uncommon, yet certain public TCRs appeared in many donors.

Using immunoSEQ multiplex PCR, the repertoire was profiled, and TCRdb retains in-frame clones only, with some absent. The table shows some 69,000 clones, with approximately 94% occurring only once. Notes on this clone: The antigen is not known.

The donors were in the 120-subject validation cohort; that cohort was separate from the approximately 670-subject first cohort. This CDR3 comprises 14 residues. V lost 6 bases and J 3 bases, leaving 11 bases between the germline ends. Per the germline V gene, CDR1 is WSHSY and CDR2 is SAAADI. The genes are TRBV10-2 and TRBJ2-2; no firm D call. Sequencing was performed on PBMCs. The sequence came from a man aged 18-30 years in good health and CMV-seropositive. The chain's CDR3 is CASRLRVDTGELFF. The CDR3 DNA reads TGCGCCAGCAGGCTCCGGGTCGACACCGGGGAGCTGTTTTTT.